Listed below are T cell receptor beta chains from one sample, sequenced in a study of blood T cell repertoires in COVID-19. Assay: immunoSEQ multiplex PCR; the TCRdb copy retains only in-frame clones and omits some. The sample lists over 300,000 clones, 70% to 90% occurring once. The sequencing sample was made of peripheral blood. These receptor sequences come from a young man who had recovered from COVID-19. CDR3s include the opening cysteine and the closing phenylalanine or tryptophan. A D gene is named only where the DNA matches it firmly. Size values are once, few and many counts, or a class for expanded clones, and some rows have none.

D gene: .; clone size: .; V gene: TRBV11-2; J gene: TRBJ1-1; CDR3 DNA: TGTGCCAGCAGCCCCGGCGGGGCTACGTCCACTGAAGCTTTCTTT; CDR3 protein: CASSPGGATSTEAFF
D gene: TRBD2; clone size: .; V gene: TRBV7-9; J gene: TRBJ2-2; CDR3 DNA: TGTGCCAGCAGCCTGCGGGGGACCGGGGAGCTGTTTTTT; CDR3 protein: CASSLRGTGELFF
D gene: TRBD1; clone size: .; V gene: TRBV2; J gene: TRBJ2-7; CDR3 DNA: TGTGCCAGCAGGGACCGGGACAGGGTAAACGAGCAGTACTTC; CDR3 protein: CASRDRDRVNEQYF
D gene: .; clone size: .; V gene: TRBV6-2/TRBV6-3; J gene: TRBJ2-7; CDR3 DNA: TGTGCCAGCAGTTTTTCAGTGTACGAGCAGTACTTC; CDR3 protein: CASSFSVYEQYF
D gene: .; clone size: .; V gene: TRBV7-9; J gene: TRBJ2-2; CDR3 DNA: TGTGCCAGCAGCCCCCCTGAGCGCCCGAACACCGGGGAGCTGTTTTTT; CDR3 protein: CASSPPERPNTGELFF
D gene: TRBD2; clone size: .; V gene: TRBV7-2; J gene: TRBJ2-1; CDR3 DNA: TGTGCCAGCAGCTTAGGGGCTAGCGGAGGGGATGAGCAGTTCTTC; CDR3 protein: CASSLGASGGDEQFF
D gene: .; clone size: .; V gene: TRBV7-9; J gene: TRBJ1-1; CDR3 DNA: TGTGCCAGCAGCTTGCATTCAGGGAACACTGAAGCTTTCTTT; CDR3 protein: CASSLHSGNTEAFF
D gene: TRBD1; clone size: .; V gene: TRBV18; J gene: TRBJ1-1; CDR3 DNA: TGTGCCAGCTCACCAGTGACAGGGATGAACACTGAAGCTTTCTTT; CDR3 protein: CASSPVTGMNTEAFF
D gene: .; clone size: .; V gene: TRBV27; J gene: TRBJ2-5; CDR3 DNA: TGTGCCAGCAGACCTGACAGTTTGGTGGAGACCCAGTACTTC; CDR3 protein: CASRPDSLVETQYF
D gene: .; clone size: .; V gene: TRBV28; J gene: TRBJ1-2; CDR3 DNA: TGTGCCAGCAGAGACAGCTCCTATGGCTACACCTTC; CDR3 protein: CASRDSSYGYTF
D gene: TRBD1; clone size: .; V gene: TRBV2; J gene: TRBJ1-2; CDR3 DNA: TGTGCCAGCAGCCCTGCCGGGACAGCTATTAACTATGGCTACACCTTC; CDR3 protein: CASSPAGTAINYGYTF
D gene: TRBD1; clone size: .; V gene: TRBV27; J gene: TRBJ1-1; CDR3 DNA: TGTGCCAGCAGTCCAGACAGGGATACTGAAGCTTTCTTT; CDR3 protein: CASSPDRDTEAFF
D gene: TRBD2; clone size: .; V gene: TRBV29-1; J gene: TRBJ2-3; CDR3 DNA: TGCAGCGTTGAACAGACTAGCGGGAGCCCAGATACGCAGTATTTT; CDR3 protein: CSVEQTSGSPDTQYF
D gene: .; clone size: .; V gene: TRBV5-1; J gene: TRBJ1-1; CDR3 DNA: TGCGCCAGCAGCCCTGGCGCAGGGTATCTGAACACTGAAGCTTTCTTT; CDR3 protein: CASSPGAGYLNTEAFF
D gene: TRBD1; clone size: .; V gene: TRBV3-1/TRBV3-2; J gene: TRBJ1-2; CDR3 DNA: TGTGCCAGCAGCCAAGCGGGACAGCACTATGGCTACACCTTC; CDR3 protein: CASSQAGQHYGYTF
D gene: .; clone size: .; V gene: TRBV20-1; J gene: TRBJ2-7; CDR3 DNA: TGCAGTGCCTGGAGGTTCTACGAGCAGTACTTC; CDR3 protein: CSAWRFYEQYF
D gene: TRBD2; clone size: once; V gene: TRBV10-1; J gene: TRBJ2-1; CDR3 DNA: TGCGCCAGCAGCTTAGGACTAGCGGCCGCCTACAATGAGCAGTTCTTC; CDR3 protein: CASSLGLAAAYNEQFF
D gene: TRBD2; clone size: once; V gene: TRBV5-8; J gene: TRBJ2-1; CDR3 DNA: TGTGCCAGCAGCCCCGTCATAGCGGGTCCCTACTCCTACAATGAGCAGTTCTTC; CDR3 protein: CASSPVIAGPYSYNEQFF
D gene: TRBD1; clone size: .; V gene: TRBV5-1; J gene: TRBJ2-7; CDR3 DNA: TGCGCCAGCAGCTTGGATCCGGACAGGGTTTCATACGAGCAGTACTTC; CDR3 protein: CASSLDPDRVSYEQYF
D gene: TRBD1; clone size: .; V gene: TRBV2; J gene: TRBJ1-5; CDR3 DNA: TGTGCCAGCAGTGATGGAAGCAGGGGGTATAACAATCAGCCCCAGCATTTT; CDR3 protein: CASSDGSRGYNNQPQHF
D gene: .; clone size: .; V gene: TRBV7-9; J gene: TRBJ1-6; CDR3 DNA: TGTGCCAGCAGCGTAGACAGTAATTCACCCCTCCACTTT; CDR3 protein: CASSVDSNSPLHF
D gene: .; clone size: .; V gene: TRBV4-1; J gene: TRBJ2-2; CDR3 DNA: TGCGCCAGCAGCCAAGATCCGGGCAGGGCGAGTACCGGGGAGCTGTTTTTT; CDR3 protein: CASSQDPGRASTGELFF
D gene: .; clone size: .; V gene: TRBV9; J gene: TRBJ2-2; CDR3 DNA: TGTGCCAGCAGCGTTCACTCGATTGGGAGTAACACCGGGGAGCTGTTTTTT; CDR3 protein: CASSVHSIGSNTGELFF
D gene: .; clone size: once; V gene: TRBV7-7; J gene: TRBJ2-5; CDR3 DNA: TGTGCTAGCAGCGCCACCAGGGGAGCGATGACGAGACAAGAGACCCAGTACTTC; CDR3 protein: CASSATRGAMTRQETQYF
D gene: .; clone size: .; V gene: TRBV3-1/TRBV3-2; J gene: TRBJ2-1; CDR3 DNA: TGTGCCAGCAGCCAAGACCGTATAGCGTATAGCTCCTACAATGAGCAGTTCTTC; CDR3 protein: CASSQDRIAYSSYNEQFF
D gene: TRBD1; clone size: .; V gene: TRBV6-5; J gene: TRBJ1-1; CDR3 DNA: TGTGCCAGTTTCGGGACAGGGGGCTTTGTAGCTTTCTTT; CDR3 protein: CASFGTGGFVAFF
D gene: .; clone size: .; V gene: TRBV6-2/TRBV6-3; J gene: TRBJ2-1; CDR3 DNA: TGTGCCAGCAGTTTCGCGACAGGTGGTTACAATGAGCAGTTCTTC; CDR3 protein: CASSFATGGYNEQFF
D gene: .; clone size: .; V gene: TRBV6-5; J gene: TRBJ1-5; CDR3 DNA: TGTGCCAGCATTTTCGGGCAGGGCCTGAATCAGCCCCAGCATTTT; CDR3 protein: CASIFGQGLNQPQHF
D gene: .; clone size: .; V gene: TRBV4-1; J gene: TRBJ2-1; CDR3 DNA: TGCGCCAGCAGCCCCGGAGGGGCCAATGAGCAGTTCTTC; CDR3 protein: CASSPGGANEQFF
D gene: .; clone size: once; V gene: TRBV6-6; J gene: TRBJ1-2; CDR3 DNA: TGTGCCAGCAGTTACTCGGTGGGGCCCAACTATGGCTACACCTTC; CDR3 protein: CASSYSVGPNYGYTF
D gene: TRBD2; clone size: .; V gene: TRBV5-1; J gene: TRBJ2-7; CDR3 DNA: TGCGCCAGTGACGGTCGGGGGGGCCAGAACGAGCAGTACTTC; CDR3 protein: CASDGRGGQNEQYF
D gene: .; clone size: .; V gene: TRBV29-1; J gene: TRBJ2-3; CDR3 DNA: TGCAGCGTTGAAGCTTTCTCCGATACGCAGTATTTT; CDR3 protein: CSVEAFSDTQYF
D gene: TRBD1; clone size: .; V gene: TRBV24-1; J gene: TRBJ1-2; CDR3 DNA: TGTGCCACCAGTGATGCCGGGACAGGGAGGGATGGCTACACCTTC; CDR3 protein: CATSDAGTGRDGYTF
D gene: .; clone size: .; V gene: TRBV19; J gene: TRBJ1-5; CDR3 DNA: TGTGCCAGTAGTTTCCGAGGAGACTTATATAGCAATCAGCCCCAGCATTTT; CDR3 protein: CASSFRGDLYSNQPQHF
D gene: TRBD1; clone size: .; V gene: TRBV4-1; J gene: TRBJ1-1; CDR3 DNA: TGCGCCAGCAGCCAGTGGACAGGGCGGAACACTGAAGCTTTCTTT; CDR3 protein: CASSQWTGRNTEAFF
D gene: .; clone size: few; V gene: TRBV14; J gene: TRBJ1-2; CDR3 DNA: TGTGCCAGCAGCCAAATAGGAGGGAGGGATGGCTACACCTTC; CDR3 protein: CASSQIGGRDGYTF
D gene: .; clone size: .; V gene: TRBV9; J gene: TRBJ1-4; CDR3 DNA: TGTGCCAGCAGCTCAGAGGGTTCAACTAATGAAAAACTGTTTTTT; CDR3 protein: CASSSEGSTNEKLFF
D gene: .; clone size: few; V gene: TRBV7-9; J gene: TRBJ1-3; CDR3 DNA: TGTGCCAGCAGCTTAGCGAGAGTGGTGAACACCATATATTTT; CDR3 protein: CASSLARVVNTIYF
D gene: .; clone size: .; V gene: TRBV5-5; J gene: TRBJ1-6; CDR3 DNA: TGTGCCAGCAGCCCGGGCGGCAGGGGACATTCACCCCTCCACTTT; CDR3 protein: CASSPGGRGHSPLHF
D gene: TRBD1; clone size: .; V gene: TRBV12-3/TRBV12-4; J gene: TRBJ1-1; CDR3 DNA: TGTGCCAGCAGTCCTGGACAGGGTGTAGCTTTCTTT; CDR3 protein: CASSPGQGVAFF
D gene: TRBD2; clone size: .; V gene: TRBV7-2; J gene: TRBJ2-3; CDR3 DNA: TGTGCCAGCAGCTTCCCCCGGACTAGCGGGGGGGCAGGGCAGTATTTT; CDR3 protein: CASSFPRTSGGAGQYF
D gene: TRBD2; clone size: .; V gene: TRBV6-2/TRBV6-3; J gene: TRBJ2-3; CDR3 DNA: TGTGCCAGCAGTTACTCCCTAGCGGGGGGCACAGATACGCAGTATTTT; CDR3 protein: CASSYSLAGGTDTQYF
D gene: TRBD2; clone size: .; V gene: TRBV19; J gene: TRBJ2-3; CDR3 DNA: TGTGCCAGTTCCGGACTAGCGGGAAACACAGATACGCAGTATTTT; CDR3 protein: CASSGLAGNTDTQYF
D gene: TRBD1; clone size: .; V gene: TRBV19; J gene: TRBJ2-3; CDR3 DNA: TGTGCCAGTAGAGAGTGGGGACAGGGCGCTAGCACAGATACGCAGTATTTT; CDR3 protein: CASREWGQGASTDTQYF
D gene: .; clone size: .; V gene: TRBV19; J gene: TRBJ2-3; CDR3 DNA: TGTGCCAGTAGTAAGTTCGTGTTCCAGGGAAGAGAGGCAGATACGCAGTATTTT; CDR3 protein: CASSKFVFQGREADTQYF
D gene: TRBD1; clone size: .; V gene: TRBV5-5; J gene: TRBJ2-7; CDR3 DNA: TGTGCCAGCAGCTTAGGGGACAGGTCTACCTACGAGCAGTACTTC; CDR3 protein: CASSLGDRSTYEQYF
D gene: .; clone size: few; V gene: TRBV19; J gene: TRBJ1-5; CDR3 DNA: TGTGCCAGTAGTGGGGGGGCGAGGAGCAATCAGCCCCAGCATTTT; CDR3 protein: CASSGGARSNQPQHF
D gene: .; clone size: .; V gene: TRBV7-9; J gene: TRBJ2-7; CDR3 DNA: TGTGCCAGCAGCTTAGTGGGGCAGGGGAAGAACGAGCAGTACTTC; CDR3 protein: CASSLVGQGKNEQYF